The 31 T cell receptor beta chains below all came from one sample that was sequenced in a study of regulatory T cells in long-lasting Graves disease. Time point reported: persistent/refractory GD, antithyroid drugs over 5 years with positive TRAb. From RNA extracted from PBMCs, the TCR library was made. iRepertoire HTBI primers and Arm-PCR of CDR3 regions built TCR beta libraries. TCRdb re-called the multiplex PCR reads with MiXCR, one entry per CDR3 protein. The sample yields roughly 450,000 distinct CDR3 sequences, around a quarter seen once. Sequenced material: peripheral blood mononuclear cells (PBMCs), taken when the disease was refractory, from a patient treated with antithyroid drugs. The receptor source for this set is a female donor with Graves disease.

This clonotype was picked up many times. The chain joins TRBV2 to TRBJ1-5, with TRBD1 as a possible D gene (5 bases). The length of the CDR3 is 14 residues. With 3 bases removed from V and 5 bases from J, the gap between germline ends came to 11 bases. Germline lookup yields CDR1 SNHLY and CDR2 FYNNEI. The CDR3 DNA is TGTGCCAGCAGTGAGGCGGCAGGGTATCAGCCCCAGCATTTT. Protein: CASSEAAGYQPQHF.

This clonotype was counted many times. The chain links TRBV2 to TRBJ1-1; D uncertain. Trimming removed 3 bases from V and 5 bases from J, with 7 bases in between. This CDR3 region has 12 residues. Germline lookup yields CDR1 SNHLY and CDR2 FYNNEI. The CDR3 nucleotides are TGTGCCAGCAGTGAGATAAGGACTGAAGCTTTCTTT. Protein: CASSEIRTEAFF.

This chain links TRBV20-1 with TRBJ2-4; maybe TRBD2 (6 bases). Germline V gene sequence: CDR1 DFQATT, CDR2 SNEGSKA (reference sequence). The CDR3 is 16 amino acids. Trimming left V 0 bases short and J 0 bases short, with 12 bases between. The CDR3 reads CSARDGSGLAKNIQYF. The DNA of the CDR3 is TGCAGTGCTAGAGATGGTAGCGGTCTAGCCAAAAACATTCAGTACTTC.

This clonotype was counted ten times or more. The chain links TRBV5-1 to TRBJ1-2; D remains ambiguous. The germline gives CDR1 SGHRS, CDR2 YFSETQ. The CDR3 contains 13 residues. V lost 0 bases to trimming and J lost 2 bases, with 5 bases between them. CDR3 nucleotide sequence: TGCGCCAGCAGCTTGGAACCGAACTATGGCTACACCTTC. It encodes CASSLEPNYGYTF.

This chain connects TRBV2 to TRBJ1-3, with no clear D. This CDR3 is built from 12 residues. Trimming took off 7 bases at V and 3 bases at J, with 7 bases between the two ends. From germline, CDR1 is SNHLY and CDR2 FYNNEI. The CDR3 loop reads CASNSIGNTIYF. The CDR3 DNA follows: TGTGCCAGCAACAGCATTGGAAACACCATATATTTT.

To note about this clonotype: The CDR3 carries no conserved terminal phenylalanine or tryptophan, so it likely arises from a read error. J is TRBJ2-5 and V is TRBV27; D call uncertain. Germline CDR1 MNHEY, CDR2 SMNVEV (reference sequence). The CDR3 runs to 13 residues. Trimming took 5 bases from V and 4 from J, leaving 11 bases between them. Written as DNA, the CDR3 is TGTGCCAGCAGTCTAGGCCTAGGAGAGACCCAGTACTCC. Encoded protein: CASSLGLGETQYS.

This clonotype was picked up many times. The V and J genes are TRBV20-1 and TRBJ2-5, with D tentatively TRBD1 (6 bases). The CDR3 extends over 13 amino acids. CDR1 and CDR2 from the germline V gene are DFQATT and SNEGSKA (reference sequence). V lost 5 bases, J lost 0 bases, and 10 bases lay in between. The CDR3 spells CSAYTGNQETQYF. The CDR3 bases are TGCAGTGCTTACACAGGGAACCAAGAGACCCAGTACTTC.

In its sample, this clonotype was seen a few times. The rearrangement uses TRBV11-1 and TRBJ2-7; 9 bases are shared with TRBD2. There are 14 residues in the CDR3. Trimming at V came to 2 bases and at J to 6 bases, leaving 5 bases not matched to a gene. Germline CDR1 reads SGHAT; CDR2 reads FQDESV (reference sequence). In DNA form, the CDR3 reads TGTGCCAGCAGCTTAAGGACTAGCGTAAGCGAGCAGTACTTC. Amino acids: CASSLRTSVSEQYF.

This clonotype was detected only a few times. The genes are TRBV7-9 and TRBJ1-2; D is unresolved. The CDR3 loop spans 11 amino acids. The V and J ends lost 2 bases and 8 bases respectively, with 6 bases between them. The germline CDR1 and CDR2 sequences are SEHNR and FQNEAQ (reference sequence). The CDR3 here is CASSLLVGYTF. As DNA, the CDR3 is TGTGCCAGCAGCTTATTGGTCGGCTACACCTTC.

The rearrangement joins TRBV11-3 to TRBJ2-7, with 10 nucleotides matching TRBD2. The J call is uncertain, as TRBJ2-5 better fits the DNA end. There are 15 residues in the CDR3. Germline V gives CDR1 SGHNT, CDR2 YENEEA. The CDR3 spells CASSSSSGRVETQYF. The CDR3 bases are TGTGCCAGCAGCTCCTCAAGCGGGAGGGTGGAGACCCAGTACTTC.

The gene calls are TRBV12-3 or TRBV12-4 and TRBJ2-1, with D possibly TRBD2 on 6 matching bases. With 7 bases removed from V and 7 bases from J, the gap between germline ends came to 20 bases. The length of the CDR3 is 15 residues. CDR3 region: CASTSRASAYNEQFF. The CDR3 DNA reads TGTGCCAGCACCTCGCGGGCTAGCGCTTATAATGAGCAGTTCTTC.

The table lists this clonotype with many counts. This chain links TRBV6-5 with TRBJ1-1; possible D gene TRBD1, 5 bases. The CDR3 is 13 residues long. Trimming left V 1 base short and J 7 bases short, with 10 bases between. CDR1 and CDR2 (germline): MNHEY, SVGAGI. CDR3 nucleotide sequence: TGTGCCAGCAGTTACTGGGGGGACGGTGAAGCTTTCTTT. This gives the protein CASSYWGDGEAFF.

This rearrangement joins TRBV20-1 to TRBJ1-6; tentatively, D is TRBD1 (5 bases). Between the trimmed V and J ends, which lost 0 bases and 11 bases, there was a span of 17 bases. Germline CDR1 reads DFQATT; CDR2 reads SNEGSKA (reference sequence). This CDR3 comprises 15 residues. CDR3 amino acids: CSARDPGQSGPPLHF. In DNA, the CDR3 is TGCAGTGCTAGAGATCCTGGACAATCGGGTCCACCCCTCCACTTT.

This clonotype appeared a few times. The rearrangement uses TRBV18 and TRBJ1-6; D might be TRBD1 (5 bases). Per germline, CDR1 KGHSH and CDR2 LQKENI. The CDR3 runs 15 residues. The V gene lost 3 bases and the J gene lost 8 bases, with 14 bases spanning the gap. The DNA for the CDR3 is TGTGCCAGCTCACCGAGACTAGGGGCGGATTCACCCCTCCACTTT. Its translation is CASSPRLGADSPLHF.

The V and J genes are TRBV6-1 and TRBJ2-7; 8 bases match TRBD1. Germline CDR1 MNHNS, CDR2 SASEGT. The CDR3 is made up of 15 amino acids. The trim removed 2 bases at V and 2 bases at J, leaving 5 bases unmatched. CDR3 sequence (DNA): TGTGCCAGCAGTGAACCTGGGACAGGAACCTACGAGCAGTACTTC. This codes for CASSEPGTGTYEQYF.

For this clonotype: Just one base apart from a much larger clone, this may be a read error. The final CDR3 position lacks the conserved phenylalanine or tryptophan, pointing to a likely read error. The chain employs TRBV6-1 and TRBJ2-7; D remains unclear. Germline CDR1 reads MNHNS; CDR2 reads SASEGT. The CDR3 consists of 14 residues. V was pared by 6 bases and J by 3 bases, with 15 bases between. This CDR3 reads CASSYQIQSYEQYL. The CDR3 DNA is TGTGCCAGCAGCTACCAAATACAGAGCTACGAGCAGTACCTC.

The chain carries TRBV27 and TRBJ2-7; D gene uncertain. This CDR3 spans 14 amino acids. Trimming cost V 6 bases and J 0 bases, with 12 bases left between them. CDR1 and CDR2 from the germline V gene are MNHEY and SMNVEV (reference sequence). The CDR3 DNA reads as TGTGCCAGCAGGGCAACTGCCCTCTCCTACGAGCAGTACTTC. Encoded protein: CASRATALSYEQYF.

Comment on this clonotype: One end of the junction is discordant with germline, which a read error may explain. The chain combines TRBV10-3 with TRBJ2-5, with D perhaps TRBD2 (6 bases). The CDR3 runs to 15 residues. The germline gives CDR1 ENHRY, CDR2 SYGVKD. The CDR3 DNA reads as TGTGCCATGAGTGAGGATACTAGCCCTCGTGAGACCCAGTACTTC. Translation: CAMSEDTSPRETQYF.

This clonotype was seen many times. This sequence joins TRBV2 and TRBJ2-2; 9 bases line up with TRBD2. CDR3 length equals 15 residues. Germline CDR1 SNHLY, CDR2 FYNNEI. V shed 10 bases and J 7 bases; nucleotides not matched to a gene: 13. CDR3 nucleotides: TGTGCCACCCGAGGGGGTAGCGGGAGTCACGGGGAGCTGTTTTTT. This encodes CATRGGSGSHGELFF.

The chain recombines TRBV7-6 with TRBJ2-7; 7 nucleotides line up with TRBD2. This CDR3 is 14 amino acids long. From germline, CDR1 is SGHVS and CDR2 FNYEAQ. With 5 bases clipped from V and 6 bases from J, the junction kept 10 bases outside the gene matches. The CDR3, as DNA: TGTGCCAGCAGCCCCGGGTCCTCGGGGGGCGAGCAGTACTTC. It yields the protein CASSPGSSGGEQYF. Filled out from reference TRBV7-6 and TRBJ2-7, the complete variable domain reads GAGVSQSPRYKVTKRGQDVALRCDPISGHVSLYWYRQALGQGPEFLTYFNYEAQQDKSGLPNDRFSAERPEGSISTLTIQRTEQRDSAMYRCASSPGSSGGEQYFGPGTRLTVT.

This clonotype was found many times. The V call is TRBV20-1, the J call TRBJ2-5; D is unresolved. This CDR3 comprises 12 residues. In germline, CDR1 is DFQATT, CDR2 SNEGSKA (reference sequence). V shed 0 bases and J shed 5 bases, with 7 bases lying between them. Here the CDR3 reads CSARDIGETQYF. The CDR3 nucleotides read TGCAGTGCTAGAGATATTGGGGAGACCCAGTACTTC.

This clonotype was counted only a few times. The DNA of the CDR3 is TGTGCCAGCAGTTTATCTACTGGGGGCGACTATGGCTACACCTTC. Protein sequence: CASSLSTGGDYGYTF. The rearrangement links TRBV27 to TRBJ1-2; possibly TRBD1 for D (6 bases). The germline V and J ends were trimmed by 0 bases and 3 bases, with 11 bases remaining between them. CDR1 and CDR2 from the germline V gene are MNHEY and SMNVEV (reference sequence). This CDR3 has 15 residues.

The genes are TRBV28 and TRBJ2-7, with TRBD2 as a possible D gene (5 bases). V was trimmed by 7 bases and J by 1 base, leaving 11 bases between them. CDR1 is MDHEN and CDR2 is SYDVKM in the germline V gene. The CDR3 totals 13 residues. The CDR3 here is CASMVGLSYEQYF. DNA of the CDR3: TGTGCCAGCATGGTAGGACTTTCCTACGAGCAGTACTTC.

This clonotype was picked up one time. This chain's CDR3 is CAWAGVRYNEQFF. The CDR3 bases are TGTGCCTGGGCGGGAGTCCGCTACAATGAGCAGTTCTTC. J is TRBJ2-1 and V is TRBV30; 7 positions agree with TRBD2. Losses at the gene ends were 5 bases for V and 3 bases for J; bases not matched to a gene: 4. Germline CDR1 is GTSNPN and CDR2 is SVGIG (reference sequence). The CDR3 loop spans 13 amino acids.

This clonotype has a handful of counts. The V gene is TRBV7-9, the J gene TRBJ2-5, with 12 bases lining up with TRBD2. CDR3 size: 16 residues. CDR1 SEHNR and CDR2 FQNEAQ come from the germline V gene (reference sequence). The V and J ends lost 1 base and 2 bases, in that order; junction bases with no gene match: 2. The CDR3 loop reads CASSLGLAGAQETQYF. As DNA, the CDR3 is TGTGCCAGCAGCTTAGGACTAGCGGGAGCTCAAGAGACCCAGTACTTC.

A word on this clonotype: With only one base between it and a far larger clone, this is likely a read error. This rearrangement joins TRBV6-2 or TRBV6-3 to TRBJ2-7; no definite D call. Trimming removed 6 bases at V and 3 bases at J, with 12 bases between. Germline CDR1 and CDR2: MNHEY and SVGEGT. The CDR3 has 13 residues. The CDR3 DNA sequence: TGTGCCAGCAGGAGAGTCCGGAGCTACGAGCAGTACTTC. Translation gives CASRRVRSYEQYF.

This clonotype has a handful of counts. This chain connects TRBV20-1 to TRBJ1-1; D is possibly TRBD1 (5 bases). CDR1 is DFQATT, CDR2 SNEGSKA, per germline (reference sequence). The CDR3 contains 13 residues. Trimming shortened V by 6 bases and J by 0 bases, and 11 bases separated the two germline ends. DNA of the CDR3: TGCAGTGCCCAGGGACGATTGAACACTGAAGCTTTCTTT. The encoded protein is CSAQGRLNTEAFF.

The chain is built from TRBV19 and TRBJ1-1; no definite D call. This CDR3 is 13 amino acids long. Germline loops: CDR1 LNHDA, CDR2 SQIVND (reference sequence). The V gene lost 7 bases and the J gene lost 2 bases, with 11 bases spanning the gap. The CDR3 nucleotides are TGTGCCAGTACTCGGGGAATAAACACTGAAGCTTTCTTT. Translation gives CASTRGINTEAFF.

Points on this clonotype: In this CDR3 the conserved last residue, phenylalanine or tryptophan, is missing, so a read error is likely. The CDR3 loop is CAWSVGSTEAFL. Written as DNA, the CDR3 is TGTGCCTGGAGTGTAGGGAGCACTGAAGCTTTCCTT. The gene calls are TRBV30 and TRBJ1-1; D uncertain. CDR3 size: 12 residues. Looked up from germline, CDR1 is GTSNPN and CDR2 is SVGIG (reference sequence). The V end lost 0 bases, the J end lost 4 bases, and 6 bases lay between the germline ends.

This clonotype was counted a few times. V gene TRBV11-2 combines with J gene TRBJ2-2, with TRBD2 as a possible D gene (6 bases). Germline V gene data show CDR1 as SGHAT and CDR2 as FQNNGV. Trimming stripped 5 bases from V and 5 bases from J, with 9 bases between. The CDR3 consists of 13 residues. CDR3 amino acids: CASSASETGELFF. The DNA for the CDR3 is TGTGCCAGCAGCGCTAGCGAAACCGGGGAGCTGTTTTTT.

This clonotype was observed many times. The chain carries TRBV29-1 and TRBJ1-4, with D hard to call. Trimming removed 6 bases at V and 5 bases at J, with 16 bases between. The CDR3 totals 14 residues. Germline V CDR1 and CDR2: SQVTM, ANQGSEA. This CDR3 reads CSVAVQKGNEKLFF. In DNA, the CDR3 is TGCAGCGTAGCAGTGCAGAAAGGCAATGAAAAACTGTTTTTT. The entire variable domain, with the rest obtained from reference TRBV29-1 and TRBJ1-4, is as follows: SAVISQKPSRDICQRGTSLTIQCQVDSQVTMMFWYRQQPGQSLTLIATANQGSEATYESGFVIDKFPISRPNLTFSTLTVSNMSPEDSSIYLCSVAVQKGNEKLFFGSGTQLSVL.